This T cell receptor beta chain was observed in a study of T-cell reconstitution after alpha-beta-depleted transplantation in children (dated by TCRdb to about 2016). About the investigation overall: The study quantitatively tracked T-cell immune reconstitution after TCRalphabeta/CD19-depleted allogeneic hematopoietic cell transplantation in children using TCR repertoire profiling.

This specimen's treatment or condition label, interpreted: allogeneic hematopoietic cell transplantation with graft depleted of TCRalphabeta T cells and CD19 B cells. Transplant recipients were children who received TCRalphabeta/CD19-depleted allogeneic hematopoietic cell grafts. CDR1 and CDR2 were assigned from the germline V gene (reference sequence) as SEHNR and FQNEAQ. V is reduced by 1 base and J by 5 bases, leaving a spacing of 4 bases between them. The CDR3 covers 12 residues, taking in both the cysteine and the phenylalanine. Only CDR3 DNA remains: 36 bases, in frame from the first base. Library prep was done by PCR. Sequenced using an Illumina HiSeq 2500. To normalize quantification of the TCRbeta repertoire, the TCR libraries were built with molecular barcoding that relied on unique molecular identifiers. TCRdb reprocessed the public reads (quality trimming at Q25 with fastp, clone calling with MiXCR) and kept in-frame beta chains. Duplicate CDR3 protein sequences are folded into a single record with the most common DNA and genes. Counted in this sample were over 200,000 distinct CDR3 sequences; about 15% of them appeared once. In total, the top ten clones hold about 45% of the sample.

Study-wide conclusions, independent of this receptor: In some patients, the high TCRbeta diversity seen at day 60 was put down to recipient T cells and intrathymic progenitors that had survived conditioning. Apparently early alphabetaT-cell count recovery about two months after transplant reportedly relied on only several hundred rapidly expanded clones derived from non-depleted graft cells. Over subsequent months, a decline in hyperexpanded clone frequencies was noted, and after one year, T-cell counts and TCRbeta diversity were mostly ascribed to newly produced T cells.

This clonotype was counted only a few times. No cognate antigen has been identified for it. Nothing much larger sits one base from this clone, and base qualities are not available. The sequence derives from a male patient between 2 and 15 years old who had a stem cell transplant for acute lymphoblastic leukemia, so the T cells may come from the graft donor. Sequences were derived from PBMCs, mostly from graft donor cells, sampled 360 days after TCRalphabeta/CD19-depleted stem cell transplant. The chain was built from TRBV7-9 and TRBJ2-3; the D gene cannot be resolved reliably. In nucleotide form, the sequence is TGTGCCAGCAGCTTAGGGCGAGATACGCAGTATTTT. It is translated as CASSLGRDTQYF.